Presented here are 24 T cell receptor beta chains from one specimen sequenced in a study of T cells in localized non-small cell lung cancer. Some clones are missing from TCRdb's copy, which holds only in-frame ones; the method was immunoSEQ multiplex PCR. Among about 41,000 clones listed, approximately 86% were seen once. The sample in question was peripheral blood, obtained before any cancer treatment. These receptors originate from a woman between 18 and 50 years old with stage III lung adenocarcinoma.

This chain connects TRBV9 to TRBJ1-4; D is ambiguous. CDR3 length equals 15 residues. The germline V and J ends were trimmed by 3 bases and 3 bases, with 12 bases remaining between them. CDR1 and CDR2 (germline): SGDLS, YYNGEE. CDR3 loop: CASSGSRSSNEKLFF. In DNA, the CDR3 is TGTGCCAGCAGCGGATCCAGGTCCTCTAATGAAAAACTGTTTTTT.

This sequence joins TRBV7-3 and TRBJ2-3; D unresolved. This CDR3 is 17 amino acids long. Germline CDR1 reads SGHTA; CDR2 reads FQGTGA. The ends were cut back, 5 bases at V and 3 bases at J, with 21 bases in the middle. CDR3 sequence (DNA): TGTGCCAGCAGCGAAAACCATCCGGGCAGCCGAACAGATACGCAGTATTTT. This codes for CASSENHPGSRTDTQYF.

The rearrangement uses TRBV5-4 and TRBJ2-7, with 8 bases that match TRBD1. V was pared by 4 bases and J by 2 bases, with 5 bases of the junction left unmatched. The CDR3 contains 14 residues. The V gene's germline CDR1 is SGHNT and CDR2 YYREEE (reference sequence). The CDR3 nucleotides are TGTGCCAGCAGCCCAGGACAGGGAGCCTACGAGCAGTACTTC. Translated, it gives CASSPGQGAYEQYF.

The V and J genes are TRBV11-3 and TRBJ2-1; 8 nucleotides match TRBD2. The CDR3 totals 14 residues. Germline CDR1 is SGHNT and CDR2 is YENEEA. J lost 4 bases, V lost 3 bases, and 2 bases had no gene match. CDR3 loop: CASSFSGEYNEQFF. CDR3 nucleotide sequence: TGTGCCAGCAGCTTTAGCGGGGAGTACAATGAGCAGTTCTTC.

Only one count was recorded for this clone. The chain recombines TRBV2 with TRBJ1-2; 7 nucleotides align to TRBD1. CDR3 length: 13 amino acids. Germline CDR1 is SNHLY and CDR2 is FYNNEI. V shed 3 bases, J shed 5 bases, and the junction held 3 bases outside the gene matches. Written as DNA, the CDR3 is TGTGCCAGCAGTGAGGCGACAGGGTATGGCTACACCTTC. Translating gives CASSEATGYGYTF. Variable domain in full (rest from reference TRBV2 and TRBJ1-2): EPEVTQTPSHQVTQMGQEVILRCVPISNHLYFYWYRQILGQKVEFLVSFYNNEISEKSEIFDDQFSVERPDGSNFTLKIRSTKLEDSAMYFCASSEATGYGYTFGSGTRLTVV.

This chain links TRBV5-4 with TRBJ1-5; D is undetermined. Germline CDR1 and CDR2: SGHNT and YYREEE (reference sequence). V was pared by 4 bases and J by 7 bases, with 12 bases between. This CDR3 spans 13 amino acids. This CDR3 is CASSLNIDQPQHF. For the CDR3, the DNA is TGTGCCAGCAGCCTCAATATTGACCAGCCCCAGCATTTT.

The chain has TRBV5-5 and TRBJ2-5; D is perhaps TRBD1 (6 bases). The ends were cut back, 0 bases at V and 4 bases at J, with 16 bases in the middle. Germline V gene data show CDR1 as SGHKS and CDR2 as YYEKEE (reference sequence). The CDR3 is made up of 16 amino acids. CDR3 amino acids: CASSLEQLLTGETQYF. The CDR3 DNA sequence: TGTGCCAGCAGCTTGGAACAACTCCTGACAGGAGAGACCCAGTACTTC.

Turning to this clone: The junction differs from germline at one of its ends, possibly a read error. The V call is TRBV5-4, the J call TRBJ2-7; 11 bases fit TRBD1. This CDR3 region has 13 residues. Germline V gene data show CDR1 as SGHNT and CDR2 as YYREEE (reference sequence). Here the CDR3 reads CASSLGQGEEQYF. The CDR3 nucleotides are TGTGCCAGCAGTTTGGGACAGGGGGAAGAGCAGTACTTC.

The gene calls are TRBV6-9 and TRBJ2-1; D possibly matches TRBD1 or TRBD2 (5 bases each). This CDR3 region has 16 residues. CDR1 is MNHGY, CDR2 SVAAGI, per germline. Between the trimmed V and J ends, which lost 2 bases and 0 bases, there was a span of 11 bases. CDR3 bases: TGTGCCAGCAGTTATCCCCCAGGGAGCTCCTACAATGAGCAGTTCTTC. Its translation is CASSYPPGSSYNEQFF.

Regarding this clone: This same CDR3 is encoded by further DNA sequences in the sample. The chain has TRBV18 and TRBJ1-2; D is possibly TRBD1 (5 bases). Germline lookup yields CDR1 KGHSH and CDR2 LQKENI. Deletions cut 0 bases from V and 1 base from J, with 6 bases between. This CDR3 has 14 residues. CDR3 loop: CASSPPTVNYGYTF. The CDR3 region has the DNA TGTGCCAGCTCACCACCGACAGTTAACTATGGCTACACCTTC.

This sequence joins TRBV25-1 and TRBJ1-1; no clear D. The CDR3 runs to 12 residues. Trimming cost V 1 base and J 4 bases, with 4 bases left between them. Germline lookup yields CDR1 MGHDK and CDR2 SYGVNS. The CDR3 reads CASSEFSTEAFF. Here the CDR3 DNA reads TGTGCCAGCAGTGAATTTAGCACTGAAGCTTTCTTT.

This clone was observed a few times. The chain combines TRBV27 with TRBJ1-5; TRBD1 matches at 8 bases. Per the germline V gene, CDR1 is MNHEY and CDR2 is SMNVEV (reference sequence). This CDR3 spans 13 amino acids. V lost 5 bases and J lost 6; bases outside the gene matches: 3. The CDR3 bases are TGTGCCAGCAGTCCTACAGGGGGTCAGCCCCAGCATTTT. Translation: CASSPTGGQPQHF.

The chain employs TRBV5-6 and TRBJ2-7, with no clear D. The CDR3 has 16 residues. The germline V gene has CDR1 SGHDT and CDR2 YYEEEE. V dropped 3 bases and J dropped 6 bases, with 22 bases sitting between them. The CDR3 loop reads CASSSPEGLVRGEQYF. CDR3 sequence (DNA): TGTGCCAGCAGCTCCCCAGAAGGATTGGTTCGAGGCGAGCAGTACTTC.

This sequence joins TRBV2 and TRBJ1-5; 10 bases align to TRBD1. This CDR3 spans 17 amino acids. Germline V gives CDR1 SNHLY, CDR2 FYNNEI. V was pared by 6 bases and J by 6 bases, with 14 bases of the junction left unmatched. CDR3 region: CASRARAGQGTSQPQHF. In nucleotides, the CDR3 is TGTGCCAGCAGGGCAAGGGCGGGACAGGGGACAAGTCAGCCCCAGCATTTT.

This chain connects TRBV11-2 to TRBJ2-5, with 11 bases matching TRBD2. Germline lookup yields CDR1 SGHAT and CDR2 FQNNGV. This CDR3 contains 15 residues. V was clipped by 5 bases and J by 5 bases; unmatched bases: 7. DNA for the CDR3: TGTGCCAGCAGCCTCGGGACTAGCGGCCCGGAGACCCAGTACTTC. Residues: CASSLGTSGPETQYF.

This clone has a single count. This chain links TRBV6-6 with TRBJ1-5; no clear D gene. Germline CDR1 and CDR2: MNHNY and SVGAGI (reference sequence). The CDR3 is 14 residues long. V lost 1 base to trimming and J lost 4 bases, with 8 bases between them. The CDR3 region has the DNA TGTGCCAGCAGTTACTGGGGTATGAATCAGCCCCAGCATTTT. Translated: CASSYWGMNQPQHF.

The chain links TRBV6-6 to TRBJ1-4, with no clear D. The length of the CDR3 is 14 residues. V lost 6 bases to trimming and J lost 5 bases, with 13 bases between them. Germline assignment: CDR1 MNHNY and CDR2 SVGAGI (reference sequence). For the CDR3, the DNA is TGTGCCAGCAGCCGCGGGGAGATAAATGAAAAACTGTTTTTT. It yields the protein CASSRGEINEKLFF.

This chain links TRBV7-3 with TRBJ2-2; D call uncertain. There are 15 residues in the CDR3. CDR1 is SGHTA, CDR2 FQGTGA, per germline. V was trimmed by 5 bases and J by 0 bases, leaving 10 bases between them. The chain's CDR3 is CASSPRLTNTGELFF. CDR3 DNA sequence: TGTGCCAGCAGCCCTCGACTGACGAACACCGGGGAGCTGTTTTTT.

The chain joins TRBV11-3 to TRBJ2-2, with 8 bases that match TRBD2. V lost 5 bases, J lost 5 bases, and 10 bases stayed unmatched. In germline, CDR1 is SGHNT, CDR2 YENEEA. The length of the CDR3 is 16 residues. CDR3 in amino acids: CASSRGGGRGTGELFF. The CDR3, as DNA: TGTGCCAGCAGCCGGGGCGGGGGGCGCGGGACCGGGGAGCTGTTTTTT.

The CDR3 loop is CSVEPQQNTGELFF. As DNA, the CDR3 is TGCAGCGTTGAACCTCAACAGAACACCGGGGAGCTGTTTTTT. V gene TRBV29-1 combines with J gene TRBJ2-2, with D unresolved. CDR3 length: 14 amino acids. V lost 2 bases, J lost 1 base, and 8 bases lay in between. CDR1 is SQVTM and CDR2 is ANQGSEA in the germline V gene.

The chain links TRBV9 to TRBJ1-6, with TRBD1 identical over 10 bases. This CDR3 spans 15 amino acids. Germline loops: CDR1 SGDLS, CDR2 YYNGEE. Germline trimming cut 1 base from V and 10 bases from J; bases unmatched to any gene: 5. The CDR3, as DNA: TGTGCCAGCAGCGTACATGGGACAGGGGACTCACCCCTCCACTTT. This codes for CASSVHGTGDSPLHF.

The chain joins TRBV7-2 to TRBJ2-2; D is unclear. Germline loops: CDR1 SGHTA, CDR2 FQGNSA. CDR3 length: 12 residues. V was pared by 4 bases and J by 2 bases, with 2 bases between. This CDR3 reads CASSSNTGELFF. The CDR3 DNA is TGTGCCAGCAGCTCCAACACCGGGGAGCTGTTTTTT.

The CDR3 DNA reads TGTGCCAGCACCCGGGGGCGGGGCCACATATTGAACACTGAAGCTTTCTTT. Its protein product is CASTRGRGHILNTEAFF. The chain carries TRBV7-8 and TRBJ1-1; TRBD1 might be the D (6 bases). This CDR3 spans 17 amino acids. Germline assignment: CDR1 SGHVS and CDR2 FQNEAQ. Trimming cost V 7 bases and J 0 bases, with 21 bases left between them.

This chain connects TRBV5-8 to TRBJ2-1, with D unresolved. The germline V gene has CDR1 SGHTS and CDR2 YDEGEE. Between the trimmed V and J ends, which lost 1 base and 9 bases, there was a span of 5 bases. The CDR3 contains 11 residues. In DNA, the CDR3 is TGTGCCAGCAGCTTGATTGGTGAGCAGTTCTTC. Its protein is CASSLIGEQFF.